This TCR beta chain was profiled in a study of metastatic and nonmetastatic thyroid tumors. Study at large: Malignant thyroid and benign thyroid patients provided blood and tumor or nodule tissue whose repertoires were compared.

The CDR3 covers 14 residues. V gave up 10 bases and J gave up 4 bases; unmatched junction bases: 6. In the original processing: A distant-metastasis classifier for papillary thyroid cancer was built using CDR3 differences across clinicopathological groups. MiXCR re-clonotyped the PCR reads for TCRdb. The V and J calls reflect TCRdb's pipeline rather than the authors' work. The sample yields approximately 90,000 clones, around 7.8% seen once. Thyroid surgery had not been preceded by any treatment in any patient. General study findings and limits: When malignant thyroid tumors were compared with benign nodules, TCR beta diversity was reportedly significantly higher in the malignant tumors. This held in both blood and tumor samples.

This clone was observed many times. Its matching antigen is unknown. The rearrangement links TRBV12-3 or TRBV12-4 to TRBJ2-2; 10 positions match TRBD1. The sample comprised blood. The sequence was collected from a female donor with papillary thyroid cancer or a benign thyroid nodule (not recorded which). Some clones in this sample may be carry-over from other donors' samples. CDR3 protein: CATFRTGGTGELFF. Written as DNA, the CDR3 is TGTGCCACTTTCCGGACAGGGGGCACCGGGGAGCTGTTTTTT.